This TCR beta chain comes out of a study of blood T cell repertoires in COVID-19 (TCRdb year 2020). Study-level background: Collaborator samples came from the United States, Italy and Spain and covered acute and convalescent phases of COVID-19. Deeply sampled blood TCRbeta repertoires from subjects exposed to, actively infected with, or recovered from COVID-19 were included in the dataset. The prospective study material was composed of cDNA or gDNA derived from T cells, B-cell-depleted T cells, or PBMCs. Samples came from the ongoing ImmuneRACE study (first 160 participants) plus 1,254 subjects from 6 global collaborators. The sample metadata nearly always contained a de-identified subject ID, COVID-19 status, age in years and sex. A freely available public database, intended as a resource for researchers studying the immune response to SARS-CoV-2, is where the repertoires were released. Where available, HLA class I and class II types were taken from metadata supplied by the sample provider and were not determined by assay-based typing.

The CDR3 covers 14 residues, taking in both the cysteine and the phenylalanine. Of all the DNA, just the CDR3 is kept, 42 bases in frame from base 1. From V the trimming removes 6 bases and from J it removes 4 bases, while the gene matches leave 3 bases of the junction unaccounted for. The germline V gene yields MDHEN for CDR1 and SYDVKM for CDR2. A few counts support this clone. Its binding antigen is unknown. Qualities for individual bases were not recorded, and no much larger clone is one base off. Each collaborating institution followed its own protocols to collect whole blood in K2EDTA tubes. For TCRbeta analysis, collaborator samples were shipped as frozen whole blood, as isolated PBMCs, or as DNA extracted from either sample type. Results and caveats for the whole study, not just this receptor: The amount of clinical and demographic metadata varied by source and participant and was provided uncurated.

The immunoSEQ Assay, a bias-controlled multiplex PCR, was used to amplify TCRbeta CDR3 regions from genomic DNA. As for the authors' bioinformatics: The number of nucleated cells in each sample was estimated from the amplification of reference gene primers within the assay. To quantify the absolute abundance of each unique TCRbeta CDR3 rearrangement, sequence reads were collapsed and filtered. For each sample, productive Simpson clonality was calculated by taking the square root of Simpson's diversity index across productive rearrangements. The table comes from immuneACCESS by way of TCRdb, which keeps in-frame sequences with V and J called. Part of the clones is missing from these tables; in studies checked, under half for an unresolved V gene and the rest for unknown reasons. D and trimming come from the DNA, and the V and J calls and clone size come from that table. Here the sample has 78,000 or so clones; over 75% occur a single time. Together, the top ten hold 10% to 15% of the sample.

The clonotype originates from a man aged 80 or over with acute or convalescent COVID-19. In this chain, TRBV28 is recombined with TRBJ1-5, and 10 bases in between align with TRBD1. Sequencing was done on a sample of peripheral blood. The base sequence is TGTGCCAGCAGGGGGACAGGGGAGAATCAGCCCCAGCATTTT. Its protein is CASRGTGENQPQHF.